This record looks at one T cell receptor beta chain sequence and its context. Its antigen is undetermined. This sample stems from a study of T cell responses to AZD1222 COVID-19 vaccine. Germline V gives CDR1 MNHEY, CDR2 SMNVEV (reference sequence). Trimming cost V 4 bases and J 0 bases; bases outside gene matches: 3. The CDR3 has 14 amino acids. The repertoire was sequenced with immunoSEQ multiplex PCR; TCRdb's copy has only in-frame clones and lacks some. This sample has roughly 150,000 clones, with around 90% found just once. Study-wide points: Clonal diversity was possibly underestimated, and the donors were mostly white British, with more females. Distributed over spike, vaccine-associated CD4 TCRs predominated at 160-218 and 743-854. Per reports, nearly half of all spike-specific TCRs target regions that are unmutated in variants.

This specimen consisted of peripheral blood, obtained on day 0 of AZD1222 vaccination. The TCR comes from an adult in good health. The chain recombines TRBV27 with TRBJ2-7; the match to TRBD2 covers 7 bases. The CDR3 spells CASSSLAASYEQYF. The CDR3, as DNA: TGTGCCAGCAGTTCCCTAGCGGCCTCCTACGAGCAGTACTTC.